The 10 T cell receptor beta chains given below trace back to one sample, sequenced in a study of cytomegalovirus exposure and HLA in healthy donors. The PCR used 60 Vbeta and 13 Jbeta primers. Assay: immunoSEQ multiplex PCR; the TCRdb copy retains only in-frame clones and omits some. The data show 180,000 or so clones, around nine tenths seen once. The specimen sequenced was PBMCs. The receptors were gathered from a woman in her 30s in good health and CMV-seronegative.

V and J are TRBV5-3 and TRBJ1-4; D is uncertain. TRBV5-3 is sorted into the ORF group, with uncertain function. This CDR3 comprises 16 residues. V was pared by 3 bases and J by 5 bases, with 17 bases between. The CDR3 DNA reads as TGTGCCAGAAGCTCGTCCCCCGCGGGAGTAAATGAAAAACTGTTTTTT. Protein: CARSSSPAGVNEKLFF.

The chain has TRBV10-3 and TRBJ2-3; D is unclear. Germline V gene data show CDR1 as ENHRY and CDR2 as SYGVKD. Trimming left V 6 bases short and J 6 bases short, with 16 bases between. The CDR3 sequence is 14 residues long. CDR3 residues: CAISLGRPPDTQYF. CDR3 DNA sequence: TGTGCCATCAGCTTGGGCAGACCTCCGGATACGCAGTATTTT.

The rearrangement links TRBV2 to TRBJ2-7; tentatively, D is TRBD2 (6 bases). Trimming took off 3 bases at V and 7 bases at J, with 10 bases between the two ends. Germline assignment: CDR1 SNHLY and CDR2 FYNNEI. The CDR3 has 12 amino acids. The DNA for the CDR3 is TGTGCCAGCAGTGACCCGGCGGGGGAGCAGTACTTC. Protein product: CASSDPAGEQYF.

The genes are TRBV11-2 and TRBJ2-7, with D uncertain. CDR1 SGHAT and CDR2 FQNNGV come from the germline V gene. The germline V and J ends were trimmed by 3 bases and 0 bases, with 9 bases remaining between them. This CDR3 region has 14 residues. The CDR3 DNA is TGTGCCAGCAGCTTGTGGTCCAGCTCCTACGAGCAGTACTTC. It is translated as CASSLWSSSYEQYF.

V usage is TRBV7-6 and J usage is TRBJ2-1; possible D gene TRBD2, 6 bases. Germline V gene lookup returns CDR1 SGHVS and CDR2 FNYEAQ. V was clipped by 1 base and J by 4 bases, with 14 bases between them. There are 16 residues in the CDR3. The CDR3 region is CASSLEPGSGYNEQFF. The CDR3 region has the DNA TGTGCCAGCAGCTTAGAGCCGGGTAGCGGTTACAATGAGCAGTTCTTC.

For the CDR3, the DNA is TGCGCCAGCAGAACAGGGGTTGATGAGCAGTTCTTC. It yields the protein CASRTGVDEQFF. This chain links TRBV5-1 with TRBJ2-1, with 7 nucleotides matching TRBD1. The CDR3 extends over 12 amino acids. Losses at the gene ends were 5 bases for V and 8 bases for J; bases not matched to a gene: 4. Germline V CDR1 and CDR2: SGHRS, YFSETQ.

This clone was seen a few times. The chain links TRBV10-3 to TRBJ2-7; D may be TRBD1 (7 bases). The CDR3 is 14 residues long. Germline assignment: CDR1 ENHRY and CDR2 SYGVKD. The V and J ends lost 10 bases and 4 bases respectively, with 20 bases between them. The CDR3 DNA reads TGTGCCACGTGGGGGGAAGGGGGCATGTACGAGCAGTACTTC. Translating it yields CATWGEGGMYEQYF.

This chain joins TRBV28 and TRBJ2-5; TRBD2 matches at 8 bases. Per the germline V gene, CDR1 is MDHEN and CDR2 is SYDVKM. CDR3 size: 17 residues. The V segment lost 2 bases and the J segment 5 bases; nucleotides outside the gene matches: 13. The CDR3 nucleotides are TGTGCCAGCAGTTTACGGGGGGGATGGGGGGGAAAGGAGACCCAGTACTTC. Its protein product is CASSLRGGWGGKETQYF. The full variable domain, its missing parts supplied by reference TRBV28 and TRBJ2-5, is DVKVTQSSRYLVKRTGEKVFLECVQDMDHENMFWYRQDPGLGLRLIYFSYDVKMKEKGDIPEGYSVSREKKERFSLILESASTNQTSMYLCASSLRGGWGGKETQYFGPGTRLLVL.

The gene calls are TRBV28 and TRBJ2-5; 7 positions match TRBD1. Germline assignment: CDR1 MDHEN and CDR2 SYDVKM. The CDR3 is made up of 14 amino acids. The V and J ends lost 5 bases and 1 base, in that order; junction bases with no gene match: 4. The CDR3 loop reads CASSLRTGQETQYF. The CDR3 DNA reads TGTGCCAGCAGTCTTAGGACAGGCCAAGAGACCCAGTACTTC.

The chain combines TRBV28 with TRBJ1-4, with 8 nucleotides matching TRBD1. Germline V gives CDR1 MDHEN, CDR2 SYDVKM. The CDR3 contains 14 residues. V was clipped by 6 bases and J by 5 bases; unmatched bases: 5. CDR3 in amino acids: CASRTTGANEKLFF. In nucleotides, the CDR3 is TGTGCCAGCAGAACGACAGGGGCGAATGAAAAACTGTTTTTT.